This TCR beta chain was observed in a study of OX40 agonist ivuxolimab in advanced cancers. Findings and limits, study-wide: In the expanded peripheral T cells, antigen specificity was never determined.

Sequencing was performed with immunoSEQ multiplex PCR; in TCRdb, only in-frame clones are kept and a portion is missing. The sample consists of 20,000 to 30,000 clones, around 75% of them appearing once. A word on this clone: The antigen remains unidentified.

Germline loops: CDR1 SGDLS, CDR2 YYNGEE. Trimming shortened V by 3 bases and J by 1 base, and 7 bases separated the two germline ends. The CDR3 is made up of 14 amino acids. The receptor was derived from an adult with an advanced solid tumor such as melanoma, head and neck, liver or kidney cancer. The chain has TRBV9 and TRBJ2-2; weak D call: TRBD2 (5 bases). This sample comprised CD4+ or CD8+ T cells sorted from blood, obtained in a trial of the OX40 agonist ivuxolimab. The CDR3 here is CASSAGGNTGELFF. CDR3 sequence (DNA): TGTGCCAGCAGCGCAGGAGGGAACACCGGGGAGCTGTTTTTT.